This entry describes one TCR beta chain. Its antigen is currently unknown. The data stem from a study of Ad26.COV2.S vaccination and SARS-CoV-2 variants. Overall study findings and caveats: Among vaccine recipients, spike-specific TCR breadth exceeded that of placebo recipients.

Described treatment: 15 to 20 received Ad26.COV2.S at low or high dose, single or two shots; several received placebo; per-sample allocation not given. Collection of the samples took place on day 63 after the first injection of vaccine or placebo. Repertoires were generated with immunoSEQ multiplex PCR, while TCRdb's copy carries only in-frame clones and drops some. The sample comprises around 450,000 clones, 89% of which are singletons, and around 1.8% rests with the top ten. Sample: peripheral blood, taken in a trial of Ad26.COV2.S vaccine versus placebo. The sequence was collected from a person between 18 and 60 years old who received the Ad26.COV2.S COVID-19 vaccine or a placebo.

The DNA for the CDR3 is TGTGCCAGCAGCGTAGGGTCAGGGGAGAGGACCGGGGAGCTGTTTTTT. It specifies CASSVGSGERTGELFF. V and J are TRBV9 and TRBJ2-2; possible D gene TRBD1, 6 bases. Germline loops: CDR1 SGDLS, CDR2 YYNGEE. Trimming pared 0 bases from V and 5 bases from J, leaving 14 bases between. This CDR3 has 16 amino acids.